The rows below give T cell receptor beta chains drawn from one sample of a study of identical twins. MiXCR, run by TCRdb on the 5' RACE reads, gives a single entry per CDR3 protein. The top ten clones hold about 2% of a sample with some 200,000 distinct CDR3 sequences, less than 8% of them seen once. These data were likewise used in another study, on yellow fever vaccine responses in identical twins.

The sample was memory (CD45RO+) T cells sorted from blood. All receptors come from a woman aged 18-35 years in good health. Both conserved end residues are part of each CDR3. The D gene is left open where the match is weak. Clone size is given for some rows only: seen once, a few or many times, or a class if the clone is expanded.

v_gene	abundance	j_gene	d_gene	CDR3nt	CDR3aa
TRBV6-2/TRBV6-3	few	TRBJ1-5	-	TGTGCCAGCAGTTACGAGGCAGCCCGGGGCAATCAGCCCCAGCATTTT	CASSYEAARGNQPQHF
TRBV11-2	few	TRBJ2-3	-	TGTGCCAGCAGCTACCCGAAAGCCGGGGCGCAGTATTTT	CASSYPKAGAQYF
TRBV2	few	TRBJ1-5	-	TGTGCCAGCAGCGACAGCGTCAATCAGCCCCAGCATTTT	CASSDSVNQPQHF
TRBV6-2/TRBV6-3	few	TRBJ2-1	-	TGTGCCAGCAGTTACTCCGATACTAGGGGTGAGCAGTTCTTC	CASSYSDTRGEQFF
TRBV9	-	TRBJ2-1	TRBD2	TGTGCCAGCAGCGTAGATCTGGTGGGGGGGGTAAAAAATGAGCAGTTCTTC	CASSVDLVGGVKNEQFF
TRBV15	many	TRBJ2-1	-	TGTGCCACCAGCAGATCAGGGACGAACTACAATGAGCAGTTCTTC	CATSRSGTNYNEQFF
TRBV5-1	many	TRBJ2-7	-	TGCGCCAGCAGCTTGAATCTGTCTCCTAACGAGCAGTACTTC	CASSLNLSPNEQYF
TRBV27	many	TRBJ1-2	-	TGTGCCAGCAGTCCCTGGCGGAGAACTAACTATGGCTACACCTTC	CASSPWRRTNYGYTF
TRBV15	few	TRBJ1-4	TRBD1	TGTGCCACCAGCGGACCGGGACAGGGAAGTGAAAAACTGTTTTTT	CATSGPGQGSEKLFF
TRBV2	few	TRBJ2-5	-	TGTGCCAGCAGTGAAAGGGGTTTAGGGGCGAGGGAGACCCAGTACTTC	CASSERGLGARETQYF
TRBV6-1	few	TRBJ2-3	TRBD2	TGTGCCAGCAGTGCCCGGACTAGCGGGAGGTGGCGAGATACGCAGTATTTT	CASSARTSGRWRDTQYF
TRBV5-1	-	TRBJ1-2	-	TGCGCCAGCAGTCACGACAGCGGCTATGGCTACACCTTC	CASSHDSGYGYTF
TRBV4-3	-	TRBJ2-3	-	TGCGCCAGCAGCCAGACGTGGGGCCAGCACACAGATACGCAGTATTTT	CASSQTWGQHTDTQYF
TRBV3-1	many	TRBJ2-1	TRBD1	TGTGCCAGCAGCCAAGATAGGGACAGCTACAATGAGCAGTTCTTC	CASSQDRDSYNEQFF